Each of the 11 T cell receptor beta chains below was sequenced from the same sample in a study of blood T cell repertoires in COVID-19. Produced via immunoSEQ multiplex PCR; TCRdb's table is partial and in-frame only. The sample records under 50,000 clones, approximately 88% being singletons. What was sequenced was peripheral blood. The receptors were gathered from a woman aged 40 to 50 with acute or convalescent COVID-19.

The chain is built from TRBV7-2 and TRBJ1-2; D gene unclear. Trimming cost V 5 bases and J 4 bases, with 14 bases left between them. The CDR3 has 14 amino acids. Germline-derived CDR1 and CDR2 are SGHTA and FQGNSA. CDR3 DNA: TGTGCCAGCAGCCCTTCGCCGGCGGGCTATGGCTACACCTTC. Amino acids: CASSPSPAGYGYTF. The full variable domain, completed using reference TRBV7-2 and TRBJ1-2, is GAGVSQSPSNKVTEKGKDVELRCDPISGHTALYWYRQSLGQGLEFLIYFQGNSAPDKSGLPSDRFSAERTGGSVSTLTIQRTQQEDSAVYLCASSPSPAGYGYTFGSGTRLTVV.

V and J are TRBV19 and TRBJ1-2; TRBD1 agrees at 9 bases. From germline, CDR1 is LNHDA and CDR2 SQIVND (reference sequence). This CDR3 is 19 amino acids long. Trimming removed 5 bases from V and 7 bases from J; junction bases left unmatched: 23. In DNA form, the CDR3 reads TGTGCCAGTAGTTTGAGGGACAGGGACCACTCAATCCGATCCGCTGGCTACACCTTC. Translating gives CASSLRDRDHSIRSAGYTF.

V and J are TRBV6-5 and TRBJ2-7, with 13 bases fitting TRBD2. CDR1 is MNHEY and CDR2 is SVGAGI in the germline V gene. CDR3 size: 15 residues. Unmatched junction bases numbered 9, after V lost 6 bases and J lost 7 bases. CDR3 coding DNA: TGTGCCAGCAGCCCAGGCACTAGCGGGAGGGTAGAGCAGTACTTC. This encodes CASSPGTSGRVEQYF.

The rearrangement links TRBV2 to TRBJ1-3; possibly TRBD1 for D (5 bases). Between the trimmed V and J ends, which lost 6 bases and 0 bases, there was a span of 9 bases. The germline gives CDR1 SNHLY, CDR2 FYNNEI. This CDR3 has 14 amino acids. The CDR3 loop is CASSPTDSGNTIYF. CDR3 nucleotides: TGTGCCAGCAGCCCGACAGACTCTGGAAACACCATATATTTT.

The genes are TRBV7-8 and TRBJ1-2; the D gene is possibly TRBD1 (6 bases). Germline assignment: CDR1 SGHVS and CDR2 FQNEAQ. The CDR3 has 17 residues. Trimming took 5 bases from V and 0 from J, leaving 19 bases between them. The CDR3 region is CASSRGQSTKTNYGYTF. DNA of the CDR3: TGTGCCAGCAGCCGCGGACAGTCCACGAAGACTAACTATGGCTACACCTTC.

This clone was recorded only once. The V and J genes are TRBV12-3 or TRBV12-4 and TRBJ1-5; D remains unclear. There are 12 residues in the CDR3. V was pared by 4 bases and J by 5 bases, with 6 bases between. The CDR3 loop is CASSSDYQPQHF. In DNA form, the CDR3 reads TGTGCCAGCAGTTCGGACTATCAGCCCCAGCATTTT.

This sequence joins TRBV19 and TRBJ1-4, with D perhaps matching TRBD1 (5 bases). Germline lookup yields CDR1 LNHDA and CDR2 SQIVND (reference sequence). V was trimmed by 3 bases and J by 7 bases, leaving 15 bases between them. The CDR3 sequence is 15 residues long. The CDR3 region is CASSIGGILREKLFF. As DNA, the CDR3 is TGTGCCAGTAGTATTGGGGGGATTCTGCGTGAAAAACTGTTTTTT.

The rearrangement links TRBV3-1 (or the pseudogene TRBV3-2) to TRBJ2-3, with 8 bases identical to TRBD2. The CDR3 consists of 18 residues. V dropped 0 bases and J dropped 3; count of bases not matched to a gene: 11. Germline CDR1 LGHDT, CDR2 YNNKEL (reference sequence). The CDR3 protein is CASSQETPGGRVTDTQYF. The DNA of the CDR3 is TGTGCCAGCAGCCAAGAGACTCCGGGGGGGCGAGTAACAGATACGCAGTATTTT.

This chain uses TRBV19 with TRBJ2-4; maybe TRBD1 (5 bases). V was clipped by 2 bases and J by 1 base, with 6 bases between them. The CDR3 totals 14 residues. Per the germline V gene, CDR1 is LNHDA and CDR2 is SQIVND (reference sequence). The CDR3 region is CASSIWGAKNIQYF. The CDR3 DNA is TGTGCCAGTAGTATATGGGGCGCCAAAAACATTCAGTACTTC.

V is TRBV11-2 and J is TRBJ1-1; D perhaps matches TRBD1 (5 bases). CDR3 length: 13 amino acids. V was shortened by 5 bases and J by 1 base, with 8 bases between the two germline ends. The germline V gene encodes CDR1 SGHAT and CDR2 FQNNGV. CDR3: CASSAQGNTEAFF. The CDR3 DNA follows: TGTGCCAGCAGCGCCCAGGGGAACACTGAAGCTTTCTTT. Using reference TRBV11-2 and TRBJ1-1 for the parts outside the CDR3, the full variable domain is EAGVAQSPRYKIIEKRQSVAFWCNPISGHATLYWYQQILGQGPKLLIQFQNNGVVDDSQLPKDRFSAERLKGVDSTLKIQPAKLEDSAVYLCASSAQGNTEAFFGQGTRLTVV.

The chain joins TRBV18 to TRBJ1-6, with a weak D call TRBD1 (6 bases). V was pared by 3 bases and J by 7 bases, with 13 bases between. The V gene's germline CDR1 is KGHSH and CDR2 LQKENI. The length of the CDR3 is 15 residues. CDR3 in DNA: TGTGCCAGCTCACCCTGGGGGGGCCGGAATTCACCCCTCCACTTT. Amino acids: CASSPWGGRNSPLHF.